The 20 T cell receptor beta chains listed next were all sequenced from one sample in a study of blood T cell repertoires in COVID-19. Method: immunoSEQ multiplex PCR; TCRdb's copy keeps in-frame clones and lacks some. The sample holds tens of thousands of clones, around 80% seen once. Sequencing input: peripheral blood. These receptors were taken from a woman aged 60-75 years with acute or convalescent COVID-19.

This chain joins TRBV27 and TRBJ1-5, with D tentatively TRBD1 (6 bases). V was cut by 7 bases and J by 0 bases, with 7 bases left in between. Germline lookup yields CDR1 MNHEY and CDR2 SMNVEV (reference sequence). This CDR3 is 13 amino acids long. DNA for the CDR3: TGTGCCAGCAAGGGACATAGCAATCAGCCCCAGCATTTT. Translation gives CASKGHSNQPQHF.

This clone was seen only a few times. The V gene is TRBV7-2, the J gene TRBJ2-5; a possible D gene is TRBD1 (6 bases). Deletions cut 9 bases from V and 0 bases from J, with 11 bases between. The CDR3 extends over 13 amino acids. Per the germline V gene, CDR1 is SGHTA and CDR2 is FQGNSA. The CDR3 loop is CASSRQDQETQYF. CDR3 DNA: TGTGCCAGTTCCAGACAGGACCAAGAGACCCAGTACTTC.

The chain couples TRBV2 to TRBJ1-5; the D gene is possibly TRBD1 (6 bases). Germline assignment: CDR1 SNHLY and CDR2 FYNNEI. The CDR3 contains 14 residues. Between the trimmed V and J ends, which lost 6 bases and 6 bases, there was a span of 15 bases. This CDR3 is CASSNREGAQPQHF. CDR3 bases: TGTGCCAGCAGCAACAGGGAAGGCGCTCAGCCCCAGCATTTT.

The rearrangement joins TRBV21-1 to TRBJ2-7; the table's TRBD2 call for D was not verified on the DNA. TRBV21-1 is designated a pseudogene. The CDR3 is made up of 15 amino acids. In nucleotides, the CDR3 is TGTGCCAGCAGCAAAGACGGGACTAGCGGGGACGAGCAGTACTTC. Encoded protein: CASSKDGTSGDEQYF.

The chain uses TRBV3-1 (or the pseudogene TRBV3-2) and TRBJ2-2; 7 bases align to TRBD1. Trimming cost V 2 bases and J 3 bases; bases outside gene matches: 9. The length of the CDR3 is 17 residues. The germline CDR1 and CDR2 sequences are LGHDT and YNNKEL (reference sequence). The CDR3 loop reads CASSQWSQTGHTGELFF. CDR3 DNA: TGTGCCAGCAGCCAATGGTCCCAGACAGGGCACACCGGGGAGCTGTTTTTT.

CDR3 coding DNA: TGTGCCAGCAGCTTCAGGGGGCGGGGGACTGAAGCTTTCTTT. It translates to CASSFRGRGTEAFF. The chain carries TRBV7-9 and TRBJ1-1; 8 bases fit TRBD1. The CDR3 is 14 residues long. From germline, CDR1 is SEHNR and CDR2 FQNEAQ (reference sequence). V shed 3 bases, J shed 5 bases, and the junction held 5 bases outside the gene matches.

This sequence joins TRBV3-1 (or the pseudogene TRBV3-2) and TRBJ1-1; D not certain. The germline V gene encodes CDR1 LGHDT and CDR2 YNNKEL (reference sequence). Trimming removed 0 bases at V and 1 base at J, with 9 bases between. CDR3 length equals 15 residues. DNA of the CDR3: TGTGCCAGCAGCCAAGATTTGCGAGGGAACACTGAAGCTTTCTTT. It encodes CASSQDLRGNTEAFF.

The chain joins TRBV19 to TRBJ2-1, with TRBD2 matching 7 bases. Germline values: CDR1 LNHDA, CDR2 SQIVND (reference sequence). V shed 4 bases and J 2 bases; nucleotides not matched to a gene: 5. This CDR3 has 15 residues. The CDR3 is CASSKRGLTYNEQFF. Here the CDR3 DNA reads TGTGCCAGTAGTAAGCGGGGCCTAACCTACAATGAGCAGTTCTTC.

This rearrangement joins TRBV19 to TRBJ1-2; 7 bases are shared with TRBD1. Germline CDR1 is LNHDA and CDR2 is SQIVND (reference sequence). The CDR3 contains 15 residues. Unmatched junction bases numbered 7, after V lost 4 bases and J lost 2 bases. The CDR3 protein is CASSRGDSWNYGYTF. The CDR3 DNA reads TGTGCCAGTAGTAGGGGGGACAGCTGGAACTATGGCTACACCTTC.

The rearrangement links TRBV5-1 to TRBJ2-2; TRBD1 matches 7 bases. The trim removed 4 bases at V and 1 base at J, leaving 4 bases unmatched. The germline V gene encodes CDR1 SGHRS and CDR2 YFSETQ. The CDR3 spans 15 residues. CDR3 loop: CASSGTAQNTGELFF. CDR3 DNA sequence: TGCGCCAGCAGCGGGACAGCCCAGAACACCGGGGAGCTGTTTTTT. Filled out from reference TRBV5-1 and TRBJ2-2, the complete variable domain reads KAGVTQTPRYLIKTRGQQVTLSCSPISGHRSVSWYQQTPGQGLQFLFEYFSETQRNKGNFPGRFSGRQFSNSRSEMNVSTLELGDSALYLCASSGTAQNTGELFFGEGSRLTVL.

This chain uses TRBV18 with TRBJ2-7, with 9 bases fitting TRBD1. Germline CDR1 and CDR2: KGHSH and LQKENI. CDR3 length: 16 residues. Losses at the gene ends were 2 bases for V and 0 bases for J; bases not matched to a gene: 5. CDR3 DNA sequence: TGTGCCAGCTCACCAGTCGACAGGGGGAGCTCCTACGAGCAGTACTTC. It codes for CASSPVDRGSSYEQYF.

The V and J genes are TRBV6-5 and TRBJ1-2, with TRBD1 identical over 7 bases. The trim removed 8 bases at V and 5 bases at J, leaving 2 bases unmatched. The V gene's germline CDR1 is MNHEY and CDR2 SVGAGI. This CDR3 has 11 amino acids. CDR3 loop: CASDRAYGYTF. The CDR3 nucleotides read TGTGCCAGCGACAGGGCGTATGGCTACACCTTC.

V and J are TRBV6-6 and TRBJ2-1; 9 bases align to TRBD2. Trimming at V came to 2 bases and at J to 7 bases, leaving 3 bases not matched to a gene. CDR1 is MNHNY and CDR2 is SVGAGI in the germline V gene (reference sequence). The CDR3 is 14 residues long. The CDR3 bases are TGTGCCAGCAGTTACGAAGCGGGGGGAAATGAGCAGTTCTTC. Residues: CASSYEAGGNEQFF.

In nucleotides, the CDR3 is TGTGCCAGCAGTCAGACTAGCGGGGGGCTCTCCTACAATGAGCAGTTCTTC. Protein product: CASSQTSGGLSYNEQFF. J is TRBJ2-1 and V is TRBV2; 13 bases agree with TRBD2. Trimming took 5 bases from V and 0 from J; bases not matched to a gene: 4. The CDR3 has 17 amino acids. In germline, CDR1 is SNHLY, CDR2 FYNNEI.

This clone was seen a handful of times. The chain joins TRBV24-1 to TRBJ1-2; a weak D match, TRBD1 (6 bases). Per the germline V gene, CDR1 is KGHDR and CDR2 is SFDVKD. This CDR3 has 12 amino acids. The V and J ends lost 6 bases and 8 bases respectively, with 12 bases between them. The DNA of the CDR3 is TGTGCCACCAGTCTGGGGGCCGGGGGCTACACCTTC. Translating gives CATSLGAGGYTF.

V and J are TRBV10-3 and TRBJ1-3, with D perhaps TRBD1 (6 bases). CDR3 length: 16 residues. The V gene's germline CDR1 is ENHRY and CDR2 SYGVKD. V was cut by 1 base and J by 1 base, with 11 bases left in between. Here the CDR3 reads CAISEYWGTSGNTIYF. CDR3 in DNA: TGTGCCATCAGTGAGTACTGGGGGACATCTGGAAACACCATATATTTT.

J is TRBJ1-1 and V is TRBV3-1 (or the pseudogene TRBV3-2), with unresolved D. Germline assignment: CDR1 LGHDT and CDR2 YNNKEL (reference sequence). V lost 4 bases, J lost 5 bases, and 11 bases lay in between. The CDR3 is 13 residues long. The CDR3 sequence is CASSPHPGTEAFF. The DNA of the CDR3 is TGTGCCAGCAGCCCGCACCCGGGTACTGAAGCTTTCTTT.

This clone was observed once. The CDR3 DNA sequence: TGTGCCAGCAGTTCCTGGACAGGGAGACTTCCTTCACCCCTCCACTTT. Amino acid sequence: CASSSWTGRLPSPLHF. The chain carries TRBV27 and TRBJ1-6; 8 bases are a match to TRBD1. The germline V gene has CDR1 MNHEY and CDR2 SMNVEV (reference sequence). CDR3 size: 16 residues. V lost 4 bases to trimming and J lost 9 bases; unmatched junction nucleotides: 11.

This clone occurred a few times. The J gene is TRBJ1-4, the V gene TRBV2, with a possible D match to TRBD1 (5 bases). The CDR3 contains 16 residues. Per germline, CDR1 SNHLY and CDR2 FYNNEI. V lost 7 bases and J lost 5, with 20 bases in between. CDR3 region: CASTERQGFTNEKLFF. The CDR3, as DNA: TGTGCCAGCACCGAACGGCAGGGCTTTACGAATGAAAAACTGTTTTTT. Supplemented by reference TRBV2 and TRBJ1-4, the full variable domain reads EPEVTQTPSHQVTQMGQEVILRCVPISNHLYFYWYRQILGQKVEFLVSFYNNEISEKSEIFDDQFSVERPDGSNFTLKIRSTKLEDSAMYFCASTERQGFTNEKLFFGSGTQLSVL.

The chain has TRBV30 and TRBJ2-3, with 8 bases matching TRBD2. V shed 3 bases and J 4 bases; nucleotides not matched to a gene: 3. Per germline, CDR1 GTSNPN and CDR2 SVGIG (reference sequence). The CDR3 consists of 13 residues. The chain's CDR3 is CAWSGGAPDTQYF. CDR3 DNA: TGTGCCTGGAGCGGGGGGGCCCCAGATACGCAGTATTTT.